The sequence of this T cell receptor (beta chain) was determined in a study of blood T cell repertoires in COVID-19. V lost 5 bases, J lost 4 bases, and 14 bases lay in between. The CDR3 is made up of 13 amino acids. Looked up from germline, CDR1 is GTSNPN and CDR2 is SVGIG (reference sequence). Here immunoSEQ multiplex PCR was the method, and the copy in TCRdb shows in-frame clones only, minus some. The sample holds about 210,000 clones; about 89% are singletons and the top ten take 4% to 5.5%. This clone was recorded a few times. The chain joins TRBV30 to TRBJ1-2; D is unresolved. Material: peripheral blood. This sequence was found in a woman aged 40 to 55 with acute or convalescent COVID-19. CDR3 in DNA: TGTGCCTGGGCCTCCCAGGCTCGCTATGGCTACACCTTC. Its translation: CAWASQARYGYTF.